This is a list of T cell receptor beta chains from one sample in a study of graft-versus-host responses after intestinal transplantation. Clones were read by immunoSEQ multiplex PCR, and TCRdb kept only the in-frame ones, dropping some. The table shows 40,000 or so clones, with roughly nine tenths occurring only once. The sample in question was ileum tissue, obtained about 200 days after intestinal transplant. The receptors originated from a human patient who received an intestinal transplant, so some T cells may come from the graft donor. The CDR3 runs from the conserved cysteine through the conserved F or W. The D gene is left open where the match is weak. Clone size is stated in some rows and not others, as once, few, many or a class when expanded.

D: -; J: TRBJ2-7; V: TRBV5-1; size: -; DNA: TGCGCCAGCAGCTTGTGGGGGTCGGAGGGGACACCGAGGCGGGTAAACGAGCAGTACTTC; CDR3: CASSLWGSEGTPRRVNEQYF
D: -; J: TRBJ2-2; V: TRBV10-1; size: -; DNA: TGCGCCAGCAGGACCCGGGACACAAACACCGGGGAGCTGTTTTTT; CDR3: CASRTRDTNTGELFF
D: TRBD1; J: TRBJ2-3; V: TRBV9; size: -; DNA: TGTGCCAGCAGCCTTCGACAGGGGCTCACAGATACGCAGTATTTT; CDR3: CASSLRQGLTDTQYF
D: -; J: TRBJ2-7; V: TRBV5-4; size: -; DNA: TGTGCCAGCAGCTTGCGTAAACAGGGAGGTTACGAGCAGTACTTC; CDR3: CASSLRKQGGYEQYF
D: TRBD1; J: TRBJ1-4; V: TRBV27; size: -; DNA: TGTGCCAGCAGTTCCGGACAGGGGGCGAGGGGAAAACTGTTTTTT; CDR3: CASSSGQGARGKLFF
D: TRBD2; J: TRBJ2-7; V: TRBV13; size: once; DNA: TGTGCCAGCAGCTTAGCGGGAGGGCCCATCGACGAGCAGTACTTC; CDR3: CASSLAGGPIDEQYF
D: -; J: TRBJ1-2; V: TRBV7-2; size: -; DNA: TGTGCCAGCAGACCAATTAAGAATGGCTACACCTTC; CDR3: CASRPIKNGYTF
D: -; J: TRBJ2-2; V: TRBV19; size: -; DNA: TGTGCCAGTAGTATATTCTGGGCGGGAACCGGGGAGCTGTTTTTT; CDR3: CASSIFWAGTGELFF
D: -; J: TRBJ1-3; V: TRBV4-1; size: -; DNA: TGCGCCAGCAGCCAAGAAGAACCCGGGACACGACCCCTCTCTGGAAACACCATATATTTT; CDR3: CASSQEEPGTRPLSGNTIYF
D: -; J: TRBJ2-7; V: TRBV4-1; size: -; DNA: TGCGCCAGCAGCCAAGAGGGAACGAGGAACCCCTACGAGCAGTACTTC; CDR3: CASSQEGTRNPYEQYF
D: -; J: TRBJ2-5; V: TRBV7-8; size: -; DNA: TGTGCCAGCAGCTTAGGGGTCAGGGCGGGAGAGACCCAGTACTTC; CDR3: CASSLGVRAGETQYF
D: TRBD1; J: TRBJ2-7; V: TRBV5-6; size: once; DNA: TGTGCCAGCATCTCTATGGCAGGGGGCTCCTCCTACGAGCAGTACTTC; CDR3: CASISMAGGSSYEQYF
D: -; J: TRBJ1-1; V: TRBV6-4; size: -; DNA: TGTGCCAGGTTAGGCAGGACTGAAGCTTTCTTT; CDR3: CARLGRTEAFF
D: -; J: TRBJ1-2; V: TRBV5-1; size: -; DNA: TGCGCCAGCAGCCCAGCAGACATCGCCTATGGCTACACCTTC; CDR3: CASSPADIAYGYTF
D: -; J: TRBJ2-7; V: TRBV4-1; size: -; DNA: TGCGCCAGCAGCCAAGAGCGGGGCTGGATCTACGAGCAGTACTTC; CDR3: CASSQERGWIYEQYF
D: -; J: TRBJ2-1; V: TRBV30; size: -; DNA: TGTGCCTTTAGGACAGCTGGGGATGAGCAGTTCTTC; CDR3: CAFRTAGDEQFF
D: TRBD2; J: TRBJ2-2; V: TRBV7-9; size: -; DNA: TGTGCCAGCAGCTTGACTAGCGGGGCGAACACCGGGGAGCTGTTTTTT; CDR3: CASSLTSGANTGELFF
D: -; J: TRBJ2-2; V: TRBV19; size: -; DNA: TGTGCCAGTAGTATAGGGGGGGATCGGACCGGGGAGCTGTTTTTT; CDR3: CASSIGGDRTGELFF
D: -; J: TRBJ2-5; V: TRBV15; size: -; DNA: TGTGCCACCAGCAGAGCAGTGGGGACGGAGACCCAGTACTTC; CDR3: CATSRAVGTETQYF
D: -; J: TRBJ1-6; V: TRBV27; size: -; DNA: TGTGCCAGCAGCCCGAACGCTGGTTGGAATTCACCCCTCCACTTT; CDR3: CASSPNAGWNSPLHF
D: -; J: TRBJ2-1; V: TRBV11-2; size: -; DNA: TGTGCCAGCAGCTTAGAGGGGTTTACATATCCCCGCTCCTACAATGAGCAGTTCTTC; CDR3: CASSLEGFTYPRSYNEQFF
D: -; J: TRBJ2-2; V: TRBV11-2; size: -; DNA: TGTGCCTGGAGGGTGAACACCGGGGAGCTGTTTTTT; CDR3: CAWRVNTGELFF
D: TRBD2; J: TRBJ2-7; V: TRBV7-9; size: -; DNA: TGTGCCAGCAGCTTAACACTAGCGGGAGGTCCCTACGAGCAGTACTTC; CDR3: CASSLTLAGGPYEQYF
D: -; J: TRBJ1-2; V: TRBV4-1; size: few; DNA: TGCGCCAGCAGCCAAGATCTCCGAGGTGGGGGATACTATGGCTACACCTTC; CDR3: CASSQDLRGGGYYGYTF
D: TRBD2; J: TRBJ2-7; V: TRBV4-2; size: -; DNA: TGTGCCAGCAGCCAAACGACTGTTTTAGCGGGAGCCTACGAGCAGTACTTC; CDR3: CASSQTTVLAGAYEQYF
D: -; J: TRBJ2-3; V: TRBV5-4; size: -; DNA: TGTGCCAGCAGCCCTGACTCTTTCCCAGATACGCAGTATTTT; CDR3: CASSPDSFPDTQYF
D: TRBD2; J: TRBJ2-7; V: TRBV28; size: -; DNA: TGTGCCAGCAGTTGGGTGGGGGGGGACTCCTACGAGCAGTACTTC; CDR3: CASSWVGGDSYEQYF
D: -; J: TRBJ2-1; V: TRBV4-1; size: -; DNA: TGCGCCAGCAGCGGCGCAGGTTTGGGCAATGAGCAGTTCTTC; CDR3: CASSGAGLGNEQFF
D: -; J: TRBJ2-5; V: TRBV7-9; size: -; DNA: TGTGCCAGCAGCCTTCCAGGACAGAAAGAGACCCAGTACTTC; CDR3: CASSLPGQKETQYF
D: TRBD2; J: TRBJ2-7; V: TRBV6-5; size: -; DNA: TGTGCCAGCAGAGTCTCGACTAGCGGGATCTACGAGCAGTACTTC; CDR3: CASRVSTSGIYEQYF
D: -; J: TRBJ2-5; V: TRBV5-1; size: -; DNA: TGCGCCAGCAGCTTGTACGGGAGCAGAGAGACCCAGTACTTC; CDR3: CASSLYGSRETQYF
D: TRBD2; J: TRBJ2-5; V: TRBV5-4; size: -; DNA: TGTGCCAGCAGCTTGATTAGCGGGGAGGCCGGGGTGACCCAGTACTTC; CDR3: CASSLISGEAGVTQYF
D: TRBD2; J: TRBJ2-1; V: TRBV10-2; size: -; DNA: TGCGCCAGCAGTGAGGTTACTAGCGGGAGGGATGAGCAGTTCTTC; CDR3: CASSEVTSGRDEQFF
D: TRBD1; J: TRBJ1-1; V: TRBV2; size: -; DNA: TGTGCCAGCACTCCCCCACGCAGGACAGGGCCGAACACTGAAGCTTTCTTT; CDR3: CASTPPRRTGPNTEAFF
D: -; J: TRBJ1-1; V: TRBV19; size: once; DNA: TGTGCCAGTAGTATGGGCAGGACCACTGAAGCTTTCTTT; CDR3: CASSMGRTTEAFF
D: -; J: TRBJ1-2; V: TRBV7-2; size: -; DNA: TGTGCCAGCAGCTCAATCTCGCATGCGCGGACCTACACCTTC; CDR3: CASSSISHARTYTF
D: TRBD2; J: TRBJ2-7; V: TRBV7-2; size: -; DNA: TGTGCCAGCAGCTGGCGGGGGGGCTCCTACGAGCAGTACTTC; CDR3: CASSWRGGSYEQYF
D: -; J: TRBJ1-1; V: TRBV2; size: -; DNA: TGTGCCAGCAGTGTACAGGGAAACACTGAAGCTTTCTTT; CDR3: CASSVQGNTEAFF
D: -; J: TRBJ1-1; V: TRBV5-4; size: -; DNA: TGTGCCAGCAGCCCCCGGGGGGGTGCTACTGAAGCTTTCTTT; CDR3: CASSPRGGATEAFF
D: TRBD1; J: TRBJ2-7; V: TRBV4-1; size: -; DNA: TGCGCCAGCAGCCAAGCTCCCGGGACAGGGGGTTACGAGCAGTACTTC; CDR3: CASSQAPGTGGYEQYF
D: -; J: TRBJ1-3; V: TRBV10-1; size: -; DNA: TGCGCCAGCAGTGAAGGTCAGGGGACAAAGCCTGGAAACACCATATATTTT; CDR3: CASSEGQGTKPGNTIYF
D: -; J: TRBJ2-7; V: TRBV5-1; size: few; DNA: TGCGCCAGCAGCTTGGATGGGGGCGGCTACGAGCAGTACTTC; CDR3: CASSLDGGGYEQYF
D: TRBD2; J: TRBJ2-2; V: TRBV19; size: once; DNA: TGTGCCAGTAGTATGCGGGCGGGAGAGTACACCGGGGAGCTGTTTTTT; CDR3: CASSMRAGEYTGELFF
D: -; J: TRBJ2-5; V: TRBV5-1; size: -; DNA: TGCGCCAGCGGGGCTGGCTATCAAGAGACCCAGTACTTC; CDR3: CASGAGYQETQYF
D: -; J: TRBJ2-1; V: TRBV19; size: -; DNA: TGTGCCAGTAGCCGGACAGCTTACAATGAGCAGTTCTTC; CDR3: CASSRTAYNEQFF
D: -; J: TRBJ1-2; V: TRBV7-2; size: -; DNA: TGTGCCAGCAGCTTAGACAGAAGCGATGGCTACACCTTC; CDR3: CASSLDRSDGYTF
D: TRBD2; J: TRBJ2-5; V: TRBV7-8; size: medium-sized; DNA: TGTGCCAGCAGCTTTCTACTAGCGGGAGAAGAGACCCAGTACTTC; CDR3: CASSFLLAGEETQYF
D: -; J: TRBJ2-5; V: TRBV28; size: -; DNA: TGTGCCAGCAGTACCCAAGAGACCCAGTACTTC; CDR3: CASSTQETQYF
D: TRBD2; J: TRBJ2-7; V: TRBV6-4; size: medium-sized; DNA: TGTGCCAGCAGTGACTTCTCTAGCGGGAGGGACGAGCAGTACTTC; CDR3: CASSDFSSGRDEQYF
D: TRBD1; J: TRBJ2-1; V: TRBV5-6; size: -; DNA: TGTGCCAGCAGCTTGGGGACAGGGCAAGCCAATGAGCAGTTCTTC; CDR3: CASSLGTGQANEQFF
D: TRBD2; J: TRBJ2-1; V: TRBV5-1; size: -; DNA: TGCGCCAGCAGCCCCTTAGCGGGTCAATACTCCTACAATGAGCAGTTCTTC; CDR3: CASSPLAGQYSYNEQFF
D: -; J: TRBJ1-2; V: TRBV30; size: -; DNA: TGTGCCTGGAGTGTAAGGGGGTTGCGGGGCTACACCTTC; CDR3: CAWSVRGLRGYTF
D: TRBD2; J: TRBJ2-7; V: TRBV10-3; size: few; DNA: TGTGCCATCAGTGTGGGAGGGGACTCCTACGAGCAGTACTTC; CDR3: CAISVGGDSYEQYF